This T cell receptor beta chain appears in the sequencing data of a study of T cells expressing NK-cell markers. Study-level findings and limits: The share of CD8+ T cells held by dominant NKG2C+ clonotypes was about 1.0-8% in several donors.

TCRdb reanalyzed the 5' RACE reads and collapses them to one entry per CDR3 protein, without DNA. The sample includes about 150,000 distinct CDR3 sequences. Of note for this clonotype: Its antigen is unknown.

The CDR3 is 15 amino acids. CDR1 and CDR2 from the germline V gene are DFQATT and SNEGSKA (reference sequence). The rearrangement uses TRBV20-1 and TRBJ2-4; the D gene TCRdb calls, TRBD1, cannot be checked with no DNA. This TCR derives from a man aged 18-69 years in good health. Sequenced: blood T cells: a sorted CD56 or NKG2C T cell subset, CD4+ or CD8+ T cells, or bulk PBMC T cells (not recorded which). Here the CDR3 reads CSAPGAFLAKNIQYF.